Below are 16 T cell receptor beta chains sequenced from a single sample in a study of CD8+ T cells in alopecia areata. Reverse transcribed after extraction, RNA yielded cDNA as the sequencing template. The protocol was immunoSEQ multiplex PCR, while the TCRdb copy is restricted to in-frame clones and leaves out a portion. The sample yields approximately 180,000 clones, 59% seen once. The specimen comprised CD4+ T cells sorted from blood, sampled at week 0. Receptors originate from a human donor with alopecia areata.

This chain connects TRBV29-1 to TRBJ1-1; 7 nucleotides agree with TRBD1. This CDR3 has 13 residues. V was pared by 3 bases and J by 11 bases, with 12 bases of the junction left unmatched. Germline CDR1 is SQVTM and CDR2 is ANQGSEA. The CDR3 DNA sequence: TGCAGCGTTGATATTGAGGGGGCAAATAGGGCTTTCTTT. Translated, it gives CSVDIEGANRAFF. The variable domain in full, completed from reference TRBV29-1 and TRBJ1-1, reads SAVISQKPSRDICQRGTSLTIQCQVDSQVTMMFWYRQQPGQSLTLIATANQGSEATYESGFVIDKFPISRPNLTFSTLTVSNMSPEDSSIYLCSVDIEGANRAFFGQGTRLTVV.

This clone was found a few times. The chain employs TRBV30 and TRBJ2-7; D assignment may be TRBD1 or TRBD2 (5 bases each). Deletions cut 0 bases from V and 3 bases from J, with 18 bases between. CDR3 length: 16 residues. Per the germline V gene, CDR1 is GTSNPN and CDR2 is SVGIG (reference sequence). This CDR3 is CAWSVFRGIRGYEQYF. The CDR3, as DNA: TGTGCCTGGAGTGTATTCCGAGGGATAAGGGGCTACGAGCAGTACTTC.

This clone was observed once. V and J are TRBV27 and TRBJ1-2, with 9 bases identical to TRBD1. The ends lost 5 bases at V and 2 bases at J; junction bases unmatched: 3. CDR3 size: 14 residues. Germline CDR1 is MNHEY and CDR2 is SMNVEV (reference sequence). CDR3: CASSRDRVNYGYTF. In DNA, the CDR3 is TGTGCCAGCAGTCGGGACAGGGTAAACTATGGCTACACCTTC.

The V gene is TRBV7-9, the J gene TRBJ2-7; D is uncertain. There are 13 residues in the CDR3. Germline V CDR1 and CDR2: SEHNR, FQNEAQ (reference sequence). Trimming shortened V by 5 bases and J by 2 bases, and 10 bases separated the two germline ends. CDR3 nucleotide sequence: TGTGCCAGCAGCGATGGGTCAGCCTACGAGCAGTACTTC. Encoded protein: CASSDGSAYEQYF.

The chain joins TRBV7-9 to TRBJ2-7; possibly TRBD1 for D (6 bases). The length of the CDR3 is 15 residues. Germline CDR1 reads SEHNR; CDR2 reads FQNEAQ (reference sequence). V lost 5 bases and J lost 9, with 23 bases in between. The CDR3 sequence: CASSILHPRGSGQYF. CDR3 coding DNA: TGTGCCAGCAGCATTCTCCACCCCAGGGGAAGCGGGCAGTACTTC. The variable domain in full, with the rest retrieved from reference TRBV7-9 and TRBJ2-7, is DTGVSQNPRHKITKRGQNVTFRCDPISEHNRLYWYRQTLGQGPEFLTYFQNEAQLEKSRLLSDRFSAERPKGSFSTLEIQRTEQGDSAMYLCASSILHPRGSGQYFGPGTRLTVT.

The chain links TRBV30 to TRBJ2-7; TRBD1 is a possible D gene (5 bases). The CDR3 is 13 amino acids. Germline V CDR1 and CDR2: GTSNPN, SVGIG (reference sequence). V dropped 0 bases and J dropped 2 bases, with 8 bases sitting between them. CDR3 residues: CAWSVDSPYEQYF. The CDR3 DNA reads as TGTGCCTGGAGTGTCGACAGTCCCTACGAGCAGTACTTC.

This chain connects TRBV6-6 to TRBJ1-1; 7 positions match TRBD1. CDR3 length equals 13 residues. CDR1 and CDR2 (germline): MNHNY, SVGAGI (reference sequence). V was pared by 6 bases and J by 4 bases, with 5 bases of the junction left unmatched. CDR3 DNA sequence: TGTGCCAGCAGACAGGGGTTGATCACTGAAGCTTTCTTT. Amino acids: CASRQGLITEAFF.

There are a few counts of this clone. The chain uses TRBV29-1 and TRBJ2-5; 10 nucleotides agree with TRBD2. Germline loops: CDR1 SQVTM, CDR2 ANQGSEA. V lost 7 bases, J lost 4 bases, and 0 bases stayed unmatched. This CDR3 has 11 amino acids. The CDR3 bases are TGCAGCGGGACTAGCGGAGAGACCCAGTACTTC. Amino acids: CSGTSGETQYF. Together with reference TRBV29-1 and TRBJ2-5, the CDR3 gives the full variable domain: SAVISQKPSRDICQRGTSLTIQCQVDSQVTMMFWYRQQPGQSLTLIATANQGSEATYESGFVIDKFPISRPNLTFSTLTVSNMSPEDSSIYLCSGTSGETQYFGPGTRLLVL.

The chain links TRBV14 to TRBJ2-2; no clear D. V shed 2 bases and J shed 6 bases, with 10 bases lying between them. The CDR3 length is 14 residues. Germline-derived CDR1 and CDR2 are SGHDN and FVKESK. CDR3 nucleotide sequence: TGTGCCAGCAGCCAATTGCAGGTCCCCGGGGAGCTGTTTTTT. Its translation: CASSQLQVPGELFF.

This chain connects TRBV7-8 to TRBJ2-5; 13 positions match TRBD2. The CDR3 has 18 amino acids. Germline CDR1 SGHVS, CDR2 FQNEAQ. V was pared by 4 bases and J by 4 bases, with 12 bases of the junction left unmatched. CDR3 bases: TGTGCCAGCAGCTCTGGACTAGCGGGGGACCCTTCCTCAGAGACCCAGTACTTC. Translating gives CASSSGLAGDPSSETQYF. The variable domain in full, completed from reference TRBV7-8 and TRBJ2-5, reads GAGVSQSPRYKVAKRGQDVALRCDPISGHVSLFWYQQALGQGPEFLTYFQNEAQLDKSGLPSDRFFAERPEGSVSTLKIQRTQQEDSAVYLCASSSGLAGDPSSETQYFGPGTRLLVL.

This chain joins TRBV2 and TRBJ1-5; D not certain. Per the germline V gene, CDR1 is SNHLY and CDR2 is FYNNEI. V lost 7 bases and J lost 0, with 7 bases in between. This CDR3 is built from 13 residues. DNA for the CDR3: TGTGCCAGCATGGCGGATAGCAATCAGCCCCAGCATTTT. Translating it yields CASMADSNQPQHF.

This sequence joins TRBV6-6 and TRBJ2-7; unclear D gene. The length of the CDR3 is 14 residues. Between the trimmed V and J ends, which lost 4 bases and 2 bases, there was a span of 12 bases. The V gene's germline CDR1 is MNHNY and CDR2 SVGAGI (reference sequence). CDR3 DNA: TGTGCCAGCAGTTTCCAGTCTAGTGCCTACGAGCAGTACTTC. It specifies CASSFQSSAYEQYF.

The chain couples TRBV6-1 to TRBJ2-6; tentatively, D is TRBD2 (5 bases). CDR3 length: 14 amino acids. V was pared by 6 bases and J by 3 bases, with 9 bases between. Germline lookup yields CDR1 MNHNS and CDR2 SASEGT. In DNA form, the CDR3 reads TGTGCCAGCAGACACGGAGGTGGGGCCAACGTCCTGACTTTC. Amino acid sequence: CASRHGGGANVLTF.

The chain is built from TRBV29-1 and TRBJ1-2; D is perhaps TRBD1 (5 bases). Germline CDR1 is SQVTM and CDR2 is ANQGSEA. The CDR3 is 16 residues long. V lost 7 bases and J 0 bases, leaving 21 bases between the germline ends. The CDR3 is CSAKAYQRGSNYGYTF. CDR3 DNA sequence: TGCAGCGCCAAGGCTTATCAAAGGGGTTCTAACTATGGCTACACCTTC. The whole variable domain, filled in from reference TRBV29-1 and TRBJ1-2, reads SAVISQKPSRDICQRGTSLTIQCQVDSQVTMMFWYRQQPGQSLTLIATANQGSEATYESGFVIDKFPISRPNLTFSTLTVSNMSPEDSSIYLCSAKAYQRGSNYGYTFGSGTRLTVV.

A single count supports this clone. Here the CDR3 DNA reads TGTGCCAGCAGTTTATCCTGGGGCCTGAGGACTGAAGCTTTCTTT. Its protein is CASSLSWGLRTEAFF. The V gene is TRBV27, the J gene TRBJ1-1; D might be TRBD1 (5 bases). The germline V gene has CDR1 MNHEY and CDR2 SMNVEV (reference sequence). The V and J ends lost 0 bases and 5 bases respectively, with 13 bases between them. CDR3 length equals 15 residues.

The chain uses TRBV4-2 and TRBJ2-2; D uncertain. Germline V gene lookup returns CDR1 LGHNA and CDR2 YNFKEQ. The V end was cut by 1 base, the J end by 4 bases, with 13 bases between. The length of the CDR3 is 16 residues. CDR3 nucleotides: TGTGCCAGCAGCCAAGCCCAAGGGTCGGGCACCGGGGAGCTGTTTTTT. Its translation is CASSQAQGSGTGELFF.